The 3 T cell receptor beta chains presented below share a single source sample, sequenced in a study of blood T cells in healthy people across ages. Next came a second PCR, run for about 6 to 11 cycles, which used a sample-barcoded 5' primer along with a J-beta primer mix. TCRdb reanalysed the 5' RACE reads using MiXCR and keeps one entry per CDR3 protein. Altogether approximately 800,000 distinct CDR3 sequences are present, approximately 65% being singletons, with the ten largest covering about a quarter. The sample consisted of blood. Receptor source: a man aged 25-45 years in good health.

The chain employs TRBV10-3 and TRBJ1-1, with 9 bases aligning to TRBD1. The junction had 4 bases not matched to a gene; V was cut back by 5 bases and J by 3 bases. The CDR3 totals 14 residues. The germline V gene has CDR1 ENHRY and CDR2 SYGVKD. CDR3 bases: TGTGCCATCAGTCCGGGACAGGGTTACACTGAAGCTTTCTTT. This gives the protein CAISPGQGYTEAFF.

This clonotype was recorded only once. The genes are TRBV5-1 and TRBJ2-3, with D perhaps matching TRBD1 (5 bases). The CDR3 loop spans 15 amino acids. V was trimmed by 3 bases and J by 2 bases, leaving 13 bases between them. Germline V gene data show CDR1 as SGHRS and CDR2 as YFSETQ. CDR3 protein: CASSSGSGITDTQYF. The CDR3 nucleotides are TGCGCCAGCAGCTCTGGGTCAGGGATCACAGATACGCAGTATTTT. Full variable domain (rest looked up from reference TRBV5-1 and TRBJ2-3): KAGVTQTPRYLIKTRGQQVTLSCSPISGHRSVSWYQQTPGQGLQFLFEYFSETQRNKGNFPGRFSGRQFSNSRSEMNVSTLELGDSALYLCASSSGSGITDTQYFGPGTRLTVL.

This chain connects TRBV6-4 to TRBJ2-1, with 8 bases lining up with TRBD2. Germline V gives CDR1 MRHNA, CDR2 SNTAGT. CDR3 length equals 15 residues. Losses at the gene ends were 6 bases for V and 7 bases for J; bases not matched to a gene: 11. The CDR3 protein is CASSPRGGHGNEQFF. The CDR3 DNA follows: TGTGCCAGCAGCCCTCGGGGGGGGCATGGGAATGAGCAGTTCTTC.